This TCR beta chain was captured in a study of shared clonotypes between healthy human individuals. Study context: CD4 naive and memory got three plates each, CD8 naive two, CD8 memory one.

It was at deep level that the assay was run. Methods used by the authors: Filtering differed because ImmunoSEQ produced junction-only sequences that carried no quality scores. Profiling relied on immunoSEQ multiplex PCR, and the TCRdb table lists in-frame clones only, not all of them. V, J and clone size derive from that table, while D and trimming were established from the DNA sequence. The sample includes around 990,000 clones, around 77% of them seen just once. V lost 7 bases, J lost 0 bases, and 8 bases lay in between. The CDR3 extends over 14 amino acids. Looked up from germline, CDR1 is SGHRS and CDR2 is YFSETQ. All the donors were Caucasian adults who lived in Nashville, Tennessee.

The sequenced material came from memory CD4+ T cells from PBMCs. Stated subset: CD45RA-negative fraction. This sequence originates from a man younger than 30 in good health. Some clones in this sample may be carry-over from other donors' samples. V and J are TRBV5-1 and TRBJ2-6; D ambiguous. Here the CDR3 DNA reads TGCGCCAGCCGTGGTTACTCTGGGGCCAACGTCCTGACTTTC. As protein: CASRGYSGANVLTF.